Listed below are T cell receptor beta chains from one sample, sequenced in a study of cytomegalovirus exposure and HLA in healthy donors. The table came from immunoSEQ multiplex PCR; TCRdb's copy has only in-frame clones and leaves some out. The repertoire holds 150,000 to 200,000 clones, over 70% seen once, with 2.5% to 3.5% in the top ten. The sample consisted of PBMCs. These receptors originate from a male donor in good health and CMV-seronegative. The CDR3 runs from the conserved cysteine through the conserved F or W. A clone size is listed for some rows: how often the clone was seen (once, few, many), or a class if it is expanded.

few	15	TRBV25-1	TRBJ1-4	CASSERRGANEKLFF
few	15	TRBV5-1	TRBJ2-7	CASSDPGLGSYEQYF
.	14	TRBV28	TRBJ2-7	CASSVSGDTPEQYF
.	13	TRBV10-3	TRBJ2-2	CAISGLNTGELFF
.	15	TRBV7-9	TRBJ2-2	CASSLAGRLNGELFF
.	13	TRBV19	TRBJ2-7	CASKGTGERTQYF
.	15	TRBV2	TRBJ2-1	CASSERGGLADEQFF
few	16	TRBV5-4	TRBJ2-1	CASSINGLAFYNEQFF
once	16	TRBV5-1	TRBJ2-3	CASSLAIKGDTDTQYF
.	15	TRBV5-6	TRBJ2-2	CASSRIDRLTGELFF
.	16	TRBV9	TRBJ2-2	CASSVVTGGNTGELFF
.	16	TRBV9	TRBJ2-3	CASNPGRGRRSDTQYF
.	15	TRBV18	TRBJ1-1	CASSPQGGSNTEAFF
.	16	TRBV28	TRBJ2-1	CASSLSERRLFQEQFF
.	13	TRBV10-3	TRBJ2-7	CAIRGQLSYEQYF
few	13	TRBV30	TRBJ2-7	CAWGGRAGWEQYF
.	11	TRBV20-1	TRBJ2-5	CSAHRVETQYF
.	15	TRBV19	TRBJ2-1	CASSIRGSSYNEQFF
.	12	TRBV6-6	TRBJ1-2	CASSILQGGYTF
.	17	TRBV11-1	TRBJ2-2	CASSFKRESLNTGELFF
.	13	TRBV5-1	TRBJ1-1	CASSLQGSTEAFF
.	15	TRBV2	TRBJ2-2	CASRNSGAGTGELFF
.	13	TRBV4-1	TRBJ1-5	CASSQEAGQPQHF
.	16	TRBV5-1	TRBJ2-3	CASSLEGQGAADTQYF
.	17	TRBV11-2	TRBJ2-3	CASSRLGGGTPTDTQYF
once	14	TRBV2	TRBJ2-2	CASRLLAGEGELFF
.	15	TRBV15	TRBJ1-4	CATSRPQGWNEKLFF
.	17	TRBV7-3	TRBJ2-1	CASSSARGGDPLDEQFF
.	17	TRBV19	TRBJ2-3	CASSPLLTGTSRDTQYF
.	14	TRBV19	TRBJ2-5	CASSPQSVRETQYF
few	13	TRBV7-2	TRBJ1-2	CASRSDRAYGYTF
.	15	TRBV9	TRBJ2-2	CASSVASGNTGELFF
once	15	TRBV7-2	TRBJ1-2	CASSKYRGPEYGYTF
.	13	TRBV2	TRBJ1-1	CASILGMAGRRFF
.	16	TRBV7-3	TRBJ2-2	CASSLGLAGVIGELFF
.	16	TRBV19	TRBJ1-6	CASSWTGTSYNSPLHF
.	14	TRBV7-9	.	CASSVGQKGNEQYF
once	11	TRBV2	TRBJ1-5	CASSEAGTKHF
.	20	TRBV28	TRBJ2-5	CASSRPGTGVSYRRQETQYF
.	16	TRBV28	TRBJ1-6	CASSPDREVLDSPLHF
few	16	TRBV5-6	TRBJ2-1	CASSPQGRVSINEQFF
.	15	TRBV5-1	TRBJ2-1	CASSISGDSYNEQFF
.	16	TRBV18	TRBJ1-1	CASSPEGEGRNTEAFF